This T cell receptor (beta chain) was captured by sequencing in a study of blood T cell repertoires in COVID-19. This clone was counted only a few times. Someone with COVID-19 had been met by exposed participants within 2 weeks before study entry. Produced via immunoSEQ multiplex PCR; TCRdb's table is partial and in-frame only. This sample yields about 210,000 clones, of which around nine tenths are seen a single time; about 4% belongs to the top ten. Sequenced material: PBMCs or T cells enriched from blood (not recorded which). This sequence was found in a woman between 25 and 40 years old who had been exposed to COVID-19.

The chain's CDR3 is CATLRGSNSPLHF. CDR3 in DNA: TGTGCCACCCTGCGGGGGTCTAATTCACCCCTCCACTTT. This sequence joins TRBV28 and TRBJ1-6, with TRBD1 as a possible D gene (5 bases). The CDR3 loop spans 13 amino acids. V lost 10 bases, J lost 6 bases, and 13 bases lay in between. In germline, CDR1 is MDHEN, CDR2 SYDVKM. Combining the CDR3 with reference TRBV28 and TRBJ1-6 gives the whole variable domain DVKVTQSSRYLVKRTGEKVFLECVQDMDHENMFWYRQDPGLGLRLIYFSYDVKMKEKGDIPEGYSVSREKKERFSLILESASTNQTSMYLCATLRGSNSPLHFGNGTRLTVT.